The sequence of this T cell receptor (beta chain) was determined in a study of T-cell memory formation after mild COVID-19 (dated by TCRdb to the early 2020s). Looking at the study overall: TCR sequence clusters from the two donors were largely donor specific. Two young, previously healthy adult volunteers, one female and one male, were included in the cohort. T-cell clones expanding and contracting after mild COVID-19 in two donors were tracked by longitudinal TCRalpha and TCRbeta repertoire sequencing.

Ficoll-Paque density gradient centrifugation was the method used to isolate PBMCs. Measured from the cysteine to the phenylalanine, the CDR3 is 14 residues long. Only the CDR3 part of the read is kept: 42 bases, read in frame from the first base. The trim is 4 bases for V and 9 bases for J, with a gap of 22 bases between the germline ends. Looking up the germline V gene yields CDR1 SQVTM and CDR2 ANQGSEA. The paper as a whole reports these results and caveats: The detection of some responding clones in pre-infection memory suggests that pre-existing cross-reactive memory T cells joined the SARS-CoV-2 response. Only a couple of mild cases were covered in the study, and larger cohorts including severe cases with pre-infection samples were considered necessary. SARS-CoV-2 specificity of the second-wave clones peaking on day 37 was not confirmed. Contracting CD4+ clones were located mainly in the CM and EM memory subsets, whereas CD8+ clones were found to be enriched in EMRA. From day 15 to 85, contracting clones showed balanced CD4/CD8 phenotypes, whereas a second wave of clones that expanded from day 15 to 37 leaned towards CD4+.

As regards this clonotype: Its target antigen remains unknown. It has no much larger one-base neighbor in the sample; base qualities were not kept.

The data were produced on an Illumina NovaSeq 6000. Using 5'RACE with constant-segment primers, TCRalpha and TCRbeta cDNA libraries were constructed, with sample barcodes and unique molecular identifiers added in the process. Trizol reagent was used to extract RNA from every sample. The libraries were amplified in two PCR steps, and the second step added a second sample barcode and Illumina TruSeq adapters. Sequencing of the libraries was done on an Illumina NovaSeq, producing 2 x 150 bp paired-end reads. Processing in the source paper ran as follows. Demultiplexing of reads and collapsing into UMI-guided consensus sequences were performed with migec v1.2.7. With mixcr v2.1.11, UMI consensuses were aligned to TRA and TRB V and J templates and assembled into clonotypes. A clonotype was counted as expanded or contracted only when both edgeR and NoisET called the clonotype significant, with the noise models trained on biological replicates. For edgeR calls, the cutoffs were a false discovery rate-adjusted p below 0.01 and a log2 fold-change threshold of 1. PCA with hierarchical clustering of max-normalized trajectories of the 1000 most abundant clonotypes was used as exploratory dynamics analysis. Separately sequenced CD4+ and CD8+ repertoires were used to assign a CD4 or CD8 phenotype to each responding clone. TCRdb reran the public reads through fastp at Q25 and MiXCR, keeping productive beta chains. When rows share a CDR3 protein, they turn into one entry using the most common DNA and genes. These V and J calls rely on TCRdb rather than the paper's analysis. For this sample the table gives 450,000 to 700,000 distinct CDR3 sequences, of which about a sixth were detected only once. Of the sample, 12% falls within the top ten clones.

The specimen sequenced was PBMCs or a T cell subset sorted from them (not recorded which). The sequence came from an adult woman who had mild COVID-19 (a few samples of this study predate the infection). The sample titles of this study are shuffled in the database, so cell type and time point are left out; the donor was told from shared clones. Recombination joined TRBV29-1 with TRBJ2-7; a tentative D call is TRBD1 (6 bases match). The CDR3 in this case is CSVVRTEDYRRQYF. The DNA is TGCAGCGTTGTTCGGACAGAAGACTACAGGAGGCAGTACTTC.